The next 29 T cell receptor beta chains were all read from a single sample in a study of CD8+CD57+ T cells in acquired aplastic anemia. For CDR3 and TCR beta VDJ profiling, genomic DNA was the template used. MiXCR was run by TCRdb on the reads, yielding one entry per CDR3 protein. The table records about 130,000 distinct CDR3 sequences, 48% of them present only once. Sequencing was performed on sorted CD4+, CD8+, or CD8+CD57+ T cells (not recorded which) from PBMCs. Receptor source: a human donor in good health, serving as a control.

The V gene is TRBV6-1, the J gene TRBJ2-1; D might be TRBD1 (6 bases). Per germline, CDR1 MNHNS and CDR2 SASEGT. V lost 8 bases and J lost 0, with 11 bases in between. CDR3 length: 14 amino acids. The DNA of the CDR3 is TGTGCCAGCCAGGACAGCCTCTCCTACAATGAGCAGTTCTTC. This encodes CASQDSLSYNEQFF.

The rearrangement links TRBV9 to TRBJ1-2; D possibly corresponds to TRBD1 (5 bases). V shed 0 bases and J shed 0 bases, with 9 bases lying between them. The germline gives CDR1 SGDLS, CDR2 YYNGEE. This CDR3 is built from 15 residues. For the CDR3, the DNA is TGTGCCAGCAGCGTAGGGCAGGGAGCTAACTATGGCTACACCTTC. This sequence encodes CASSVGQGANYGYTF.

A few counts support this clonotype. This chain uses TRBV19 with TRBJ1-2; a weak D match, TRBD1 (6 bases). In germline, CDR1 is LNHDA, CDR2 SQIVND (reference sequence). This CDR3 has 15 residues. Trimming pared 3 bases from V and 4 bases from J, leaving 15 bases between. CDR3 DNA: TGTGCCAGTAGTATGGAGGGTATACAGGGCTATGGCTACACCTTC. Translation gives CASSMEGIQGYGYTF.

This clonotype was found many times. V and J are TRBV4-2 and TRBJ1-1; D possibly corresponds to TRBD1 (5 bases). The CDR3 is 14 amino acids. Germline lookup yields CDR1 LGHNA and CDR2 YNFKEQ. Trimming cost V 6 bases and J 5 bases, with 16 bases left between them. In DNA form, the CDR3 reads TGTGCCAGCAGTGTTGGGCAGGGAGGGACTGAAGCTTTCTTT. It translates to CASSVGQGGTEAFF.

V is TRBV7-9 and J is TRBJ2-3; D remains ambiguous. Germline loops: CDR1 SEHNR, CDR2 FQNEAQ (reference sequence). CDR3 length: 11 residues. Trimming left V 6 bases short and J 6 bases short, with 7 bases between. The CDR3 sequence: CASRVADTQYF. The CDR3 DNA reads TGTGCCAGCAGAGTGGCGGATACGCAGTATTTT.

This rearrangement joins TRBV2 to TRBJ2-7; D possibly corresponds to TRBD1 (5 bases). The ends were cut back, 2 bases at V and 5 bases at J, with 10 bases in the middle. This CDR3 is 13 amino acids long. Germline V gene lookup returns CDR1 SNHLY and CDR2 FYNNEI. The CDR3 DNA reads as TGTGCCAGCAGTGAATGGTGGACAAACGAGCAGTACTTC. Amino acids: CASSEWWTNEQYF.

This clonotype was detected once. V is TRBV7-3 and J is TRBJ1-1; D is undetermined. This CDR3 comprises 12 residues. V gave up 8 bases and J gave up 4 bases, with 11 bases separating them. Germline V CDR1 and CDR2: SGHTA, FQGTGA. The CDR3 sequence: CASWVCGTEAFF. In nucleotides, the CDR3 is TGTGCCAGCTGGGTTTGCGGCACTGAAGCTTTCTTT.

This chain connects TRBV19 to TRBJ2-7; D is unclear. The CDR3 is made up of 13 amino acids. Trimming shortened V by 0 bases and J by 6 bases, and 9 bases separated the two germline ends. Germline V gene data show CDR1 as LNHDA and CDR2 as SQIVND (reference sequence). The CDR3 sequence: CASSIDRSVEQYF. The DNA for the CDR3 is TGTGCCAGTAGTATAGATAGGAGTGTCGAGCAGTACTTC. The whole variable domain, filled in from reference TRBV19 and TRBJ2-7, reads DGGITQSPKYLFRKEGQNVTLSCEQNLNHDAMYWYRQDPGQGLRLIYYSQIVNDFQKGDIAEGYSVSREKKESFPLTVTSAQKNPTAFYLCASSIDRSVEQYFGPGTRLTVT.

There are many counts of this clonotype. The V and J genes are TRBV6-5 and TRBJ2-5, with D possibly called TRBD1 or TRBD2 (7 bases each). Germline CDR1 and CDR2: MNHEY and SVGAGI. CDR3 length: 15 amino acids. V lost 6 bases and J lost 4, with 18 bases in between. CDR3 coding DNA: TGTGCCAGCAGCCCAGGGGGGGACCCTTTAGAGACCCAGTACTTC. It translates to CASSPGGDPLETQYF.

This sequence joins TRBV19 and TRBJ2-3; D remains ambiguous. The CDR3 is 16 residues long. V lost 4 bases and J 0 bases, leaving 14 bases between the germline ends. Germline CDR1 and CDR2: LNHDA and SQIVND (reference sequence). CDR3 protein: CASSTGQLVSTDTQYF. The DNA of the CDR3 is TGTGCCAGTAGTACCGGTCAACTCGTAAGCACAGATACGCAGTATTTT.

The chain uses TRBV2 and TRBJ2-7; D perhaps matches TRBD2 (6 bases). This CDR3 contains 13 residues. Germline CDR1 reads SNHLY; CDR2 reads FYNNEI. V dropped 3 bases and J dropped 7 bases, with 13 bases sitting between them. The CDR3 DNA sequence: TGTGCCAGCAGTGAGGAGGGAATGGGGGAGCAGTACTTC. It translates to CASSEEGMGEQYF.

This clonotype was observed many times. The V and J genes are TRBV13 and TRBJ1-1; D not certain. The CDR3 has 14 amino acids. With 2 bases removed from V and 2 bases from J, the gap between germline ends came to 9 bases. CDR1 PRHDT and CDR2 FYEKMQ come from the germline V gene (reference sequence). Here the CDR3 reads CASSLPQTNTEAFF. In nucleotides, the CDR3 is TGTGCCAGCAGCTTACCACAGACCAACACTGAAGCTTTCTTT.

At least ten counts were recorded for this clonotype. The V and J genes are TRBV20-1 and TRBJ1-5; D may be TRBD1 (6 bases). This CDR3 has 15 amino acids. Germline V gene lookup returns CDR1 DFQATT and CDR2 SNEGSKA (reference sequence). The V and J ends lost 5 bases and 0 bases respectively, with 14 bases between them. CDR3 amino acids: CSARDGQYSNQPQHF. CDR3 coding DNA: TGCAGTGCTCGCGATGGACAGTATAGCAATCAGCCCCAGCATTTT.

This clonotype was recorded many times. The chain carries TRBV7-9 and TRBJ2-2, with D unresolved. V was trimmed by 2 bases and J by 6 bases, leaving 7 bases between them. Per germline, CDR1 SEHNR and CDR2 FQNEAQ (reference sequence). The CDR3 extends over 13 amino acids. CDR3 loop: CASSLRRAGELFF. The CDR3 region has the DNA TGTGCCAGCAGCTTAAGGCGAGCCGGGGAGCTGTTTTTT.

Many counts were recorded for this clonotype. The chain uses TRBV25-1 and TRBJ2-7, with a possible D match to TRBD1 (5 bases). The V end was cut by 7 bases, the J end by 2 bases, with 12 bases between. CDR1 MGHDK and CDR2 SYGVNS come from the germline V gene. The CDR3 runs 13 residues. The CDR3 here is CASKMTATYEQYF. The CDR3 bases are TGTGCCAGCAAGATGACAGCCACCTACGAGCAGTACTTC.

In its sample, this clonotype was seen once. This chain joins TRBV5-6 and TRBJ2-7, with 11 bases identical to TRBD1. Germline lookup yields CDR1 SGHDT and CDR2 YYEEEE. The junction had 4 bases not matched to a gene; V was cut back by 6 bases and J by 2 bases. The CDR3 length is 14 residues. The CDR3 region is CASIRTGGAYEQYF. In nucleotides, the CDR3 is TGTGCCAGCATCCGGACAGGGGGCGCCTACGAGCAGTACTTC. The whole variable domain, filled in from reference TRBV5-6 and TRBJ2-7, reads DAGVTQSPTHLIKTRGQQVTLRCSPKSGHDTVSWYQQALGQGPQFIFQYYEEEERQRGNFPDRFSGHQFPNYSSELNVNALLLGDSALYLCASIRTGGAYEQYFGPGTRLTVT.

This clonotype was seen ten or more times. The rearrangement uses TRBV14 and TRBJ2-3, with TRBD1 matching over 7 bases. After removal of 4 bases from V and 4 bases from J, the junction contained 11 bases not matched to a gene. Germline CDR1 SGHDN, CDR2 FVKESK. The CDR3 is made up of 16 amino acids. The CDR3 reads CASSPYRGSSADTQYF. CDR3 sequence (DNA): TGTGCCAGCAGCCCGTACAGGGGATCTTCCGCAGATACGCAGTATTTT.

This clonotype was recorded only once. V gene TRBV7-2 combines with J gene TRBJ2-1; the match to TRBD2 covers 10 bases. CDR1 is SGHTA and CDR2 is FQGNSA in the germline V gene. The CDR3 covers 14 residues. The V and J ends lost 9 bases and 5 bases, in that order; junction bases with no gene match: 7. CDR3 DNA: TGTGCCAGTAGAATAGCGGGGGGCCACAATGAGCAGTTCTTC. Translation: CASRIAGGHNEQFF.

This clonotype came up many times. The chain joins TRBV18 to TRBJ2-3; TRBD2 aligns across 11 bases. Germline V lookup: CDR1 KGHSH, CDR2 LQKENI. Trimming removed 1 base from V and 5 bases from J; junction bases left unmatched: 2. This CDR3 comprises 15 residues. The CDR3 here is CASSPHGLAGDTQYF. As DNA, the CDR3 is TGTGCCAGCTCACCACATGGACTAGCGGGAGATACGCAGTATTTT.

In nucleotides, the CDR3 is TGCAGTGCTGAACCGGGACAGGGGGGGCAACGGCAAGGCTACACCTTC. Translated, it gives CSAEPGQGGQRQGYTF. This chain uses TRBV20-1 with TRBJ1-2; 11 bases align to TRBD1. J was trimmed by 8 bases and V by 5 bases; bases with no gene match: 16. The CDR3 covers 16 residues. From germline, CDR1 is DFQATT and CDR2 SNEGSKA (reference sequence).

This clonotype has ten or more counts. CDR3 region: CASRGTSNTEAFF. The CDR3 DNA reads as TGTGCCAGCAGAGGGACGAGCAACACTGAAGCTTTCTTT. The chain recombines TRBV12-3 or TRBV12-4 with TRBJ1-1, with D possibly being TRBD1 (5 bases). The V gene lost 6 bases and the J gene lost 2 bases, with 10 bases spanning the gap. The CDR3 loop spans 13 amino acids.

The chain links TRBV12-5 to TRBJ2-1; 9 bases line up with TRBD1. Germline V CDR1 and CDR2: LGHNT, FRNRAP. The trim removed 6 bases at V and 6 bases at J, leaving 6 bases unmatched. There are 14 residues in the CDR3. This chain's CDR3 is CASGRRDRANEQFF. The CDR3 bases are TGTGCTAGTGGCCGCCGGGACAGGGCCAATGAGCAGTTCTTC.

V usage is TRBV5-4 and J usage is TRBJ2-1, with TRBD2 matching 8 bases. Germline V gene sequence: CDR1 SGHNT, CDR2 YYREEE (reference sequence). The CDR3 spans 15 residues. The J segment lost 3 bases and the V segment lost 1 base, leaving 3 bases of the junction unmatched. The CDR3 region is CASSLPAGGYNEQFF. The DNA for the CDR3 is TGTGCCAGCAGCTTGCCCGCGGGAGGCTACAATGAGCAGTTCTTC.

The rearrangement uses TRBV9 and TRBJ1-1; 11 bases line up with TRBD1. The trim removed 2 bases at V and 5 bases at J, leaving 5 bases unmatched. The germline CDR1 and CDR2 sequences are SGDLS and YYNGEE. This CDR3 region has 15 residues. CDR3: CASSVTDRGRTEAFF. The CDR3, as DNA: TGTGCCAGCAGCGTCACGGACAGGGGGCGTACTGAAGCTTTCTTT.

This chain uses TRBV15 with TRBJ2-1, with D possibly matching TRBD1 (6 bases). This CDR3 region has 13 residues. Trimming removed 6 bases from V and 3 bases from J, with 9 bases in between. Germline V gene lookup returns CDR1 LNHNV and CDR2 YYDKDF (reference sequence). Here the CDR3 reads CATSKDSYNEQFF. As DNA, the CDR3 is TGTGCCACCAGTAAGGACAGCTACAATGAGCAGTTCTTC.

In its sample, this clonotype was seen many times. V usage is TRBV6-1 and J usage is TRBJ1-1; D uncertain. Trimming cost V 4 bases and J 1 base, with 4 bases left between them. The CDR3 runs 12 residues. Germline V gene lookup returns CDR1 MNHNS and CDR2 SASEGT. CDR3 sequence (DNA): TGTGCCAGCAGTGTGAGGAACACTGAAGCTTTCTTT. Translation: CASSVRNTEAFF.

This clonotype appeared once. The rearrangement links TRBV12-3 or TRBV12-4 to TRBJ1-2, with 7 bases lining up with TRBD1. J gave up 8 bases and V 8 bases, and 5 bases lay outside the gene matches. This CDR3 contains 11 residues. CDR3 protein: CASGDREGYTF. Here the CDR3 DNA reads TGTGCCAGCGGCGACAGGGAAGGCTACACCTTC.

The chain has TRBV10-3 and TRBJ2-2, with D uncertain. Germline CDR1 and CDR2: ENHRY and SYGVKD. This CDR3 is 14 amino acids long. Trimming left V 0 bases short and J 6 bases short, with 8 bases between. The CDR3 loop is CAISESFVAGELFF. In DNA, the CDR3 is TGTGCCATCAGTGAGTCGTTTGTGGCCGGGGAGCTGTTTTTT.

This clonotype was recorded at least ten times. The V gene is TRBV12-3 or TRBV12-4, the J gene TRBJ2-1; D is unclear. Trimming stripped 5 bases from V and 2 bases from J, with 10 bases between. This CDR3 contains 14 residues. The DNA for the CDR3 is TGTGCCAGCAGTATCTCCCCCGCCTACAATGAGCAGTTCTTC. Translation: CASSISPAYNEQFF.